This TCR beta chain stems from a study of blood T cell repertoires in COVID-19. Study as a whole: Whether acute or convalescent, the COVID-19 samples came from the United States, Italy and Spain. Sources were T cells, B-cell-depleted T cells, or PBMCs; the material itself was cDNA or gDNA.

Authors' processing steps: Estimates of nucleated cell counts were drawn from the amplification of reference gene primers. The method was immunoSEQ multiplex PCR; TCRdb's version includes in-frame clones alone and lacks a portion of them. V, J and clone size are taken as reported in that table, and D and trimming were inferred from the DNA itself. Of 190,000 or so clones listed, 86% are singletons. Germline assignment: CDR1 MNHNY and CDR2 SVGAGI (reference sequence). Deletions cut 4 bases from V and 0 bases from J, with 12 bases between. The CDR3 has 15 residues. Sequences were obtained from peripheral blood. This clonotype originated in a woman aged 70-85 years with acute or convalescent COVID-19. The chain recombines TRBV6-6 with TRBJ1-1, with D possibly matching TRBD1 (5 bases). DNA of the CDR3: TGTGCCAGCAGTTCATTGCGACAGATGAACACTGAAGCTTTCTTT. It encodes CASSSLRQMNTEAFF.